This T cell receptor (beta chain) comes out of a study of cytomegalovirus exposure and HLA in healthy donors. Study context: Caucasian-associated ancestry cluster membership applied to around 76% of about 370 genotyped donors.

CDR3 length: 13 residues. V lost 5 bases and J 3 bases, leaving 11 bases between the germline ends. Germline values: CDR1 LNHDA, CDR2 SQIVND (reference sequence). Amplification used 60 Vbeta primers and 13 Jbeta primers. This table comes from immunoSEQ multiplex PCR, and its TCRdb copy is limited to in-frame clones, with some not included. The sample includes 120,000 to 150,000 clones, over 60% seen only once; the top ten take over 2%. This clone occurred once. Its antigen remains unidentified. Study-wide findings and caveats: A classifier reportedly called cytomegalovirus status with high sensitivity and specificity.

The V and J genes are TRBV19 and TRBJ2-7, with D maybe TRBD1 (5 bases). The receptor's source is a man between 40 and 49 years old in good health and CMV-seronegative. Sequenced sample: PBMCs. CDR3 residues: CASSHQGIYEQYF. CDR3 sequence (DNA): TGTGCCAGTAGTCACCAGGGTATCTACGAGCAGTACTTC.